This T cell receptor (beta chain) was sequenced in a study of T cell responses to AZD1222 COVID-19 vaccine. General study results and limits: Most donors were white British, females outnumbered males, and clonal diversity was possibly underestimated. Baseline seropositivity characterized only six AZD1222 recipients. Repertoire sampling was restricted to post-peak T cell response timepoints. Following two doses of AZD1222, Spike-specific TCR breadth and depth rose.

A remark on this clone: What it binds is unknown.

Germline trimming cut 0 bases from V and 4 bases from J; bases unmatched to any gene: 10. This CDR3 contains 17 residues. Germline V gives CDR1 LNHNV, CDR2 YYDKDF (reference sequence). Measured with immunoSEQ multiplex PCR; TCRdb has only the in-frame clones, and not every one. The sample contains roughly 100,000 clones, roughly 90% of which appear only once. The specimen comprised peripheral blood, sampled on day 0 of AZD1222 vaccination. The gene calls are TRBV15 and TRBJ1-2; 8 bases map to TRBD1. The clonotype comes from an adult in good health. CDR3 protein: CATSRDPLRTGSYGYTF. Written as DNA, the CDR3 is TGTGCCACCAGCAGAGATCCCCTCCGGACAGGGAGCTATGGCTACACCTTC.